Listed below are T cell receptor beta chains from one sample, sequenced in a study of identical twins. TCRdb reprocessed the 5' RACE reads via MiXCR and lists one record per CDR3 protein. This repertoire shows about 660,000 distinct CDR3 sequences, around 8.6% found once; its top ten account for roughly 0.97%. The same specimen was also included in a second study, on yellow fever vaccine responses in identical twins.

Sequenced input: PBMCs. These receptors were obtained from a young woman in good health. Both conserved end residues are part of each CDR3. Expanded clones are given a class, and other clones once, few, many or no size at all.

CDR3: CASSYVRGNNEQFF
V: TRBV6-2/TRBV6-3
length: 14
size: -

CDR3: CASSPTQNTGELFF
V: TRBV7-9
length: 14
size: -

CDR3: CASSFRTSGGVRNEQFF
V: TRBV12-3/TRBV12-4
length: 17
size: -

CDR3: CASSQLGQRNTGELFF
V: TRBV3-1
length: 16
size: -

CDR3: CASSWSGGEYEQYF
V: TRBV5-1
length: 14
size: -

CDR3: CASSRRLALGETQYF
V: TRBV7-2
length: 15
size: -

CDR3: CASSLRAGDSNQPQHF
V: TRBV7-9
length: 16
size: few

CDR3: CASSLLTGAYEQYF
V: TRBV5-1
length: 14
size: many

CDR3: CSALPHGTVYEQYF
V: TRBV20-1
length: 14
size: -

CDR3: CASSYTSGRLYEQYF
V: TRBV6-2/TRBV6-3
length: 15
size: -

CDR3: CASSLGGIPTDTQYF
V: TRBV5-1
length: 15
size: few

CDR3: CASSYSGGRNQPQHF
V: TRBV6-5
length: 15
size: many

CDR3: CASSTFSYNEQFF
V: TRBV11-2
length: 13
size: -

CDR3: CASSSSGPRTDTQYF
V: TRBV5-1
length: 15
size: few

CDR3: CSARDRVSTATVQYF
V: TRBV20-1
length: 15
size: many

CDR3: CAISARTGQETQYF
V: TRBV10-3
length: 14
size: many